What follows are 5 T cell receptor beta chains derived from one specimen sequenced in a study of blood T cell repertoires in COVID-19 (dated by TCRdb to the early 2020s). The library was made by the immunoSEQ multiplex PCR assay. In its TCRdb copy, this immuneACCESS table keeps in-frame sequences only and misses some clones. Where compared with another copy, unresolved V genes explain less than half of these, and the others have no known cause. The sample table lists some 200,000 clones, 80% to 85% of them with a count of one. About 2.7% of the sample is in the top ten clones. The sample was peripheral blood. The source of these receptors is a human donor with acute or convalescent COVID-19. The donor label of this sample is uncertain.

This chain uses TRBV10-3 with TRBJ1-2; possible D gene TRBD1, 5 bases. The CDR3 has 15 residues. Germline V CDR1 and CDR2: ENHRY, SYGVKD. V was cut by 4 bases and J by 2 bases, with 14 bases left in between. The DNA of the CDR3 is TGTGCCATCAGTGCAACGGAGGGGAGGAACTATGGCTACACCTTC. Translating gives CAISATEGRNYGYTF.

This chain links TRBV9 with TRBJ2-7, with D possibly being TRBD2 (5 bases). The CDR3 sequence is 15 residues long. Per germline, CDR1 SGDLS and CDR2 YYNGEE. Trimming removed 4 bases at V and 2 bases at J, with 16 bases between. The CDR3 loop is CASSPRPGTAYEQYF. In DNA, the CDR3 is TGTGCCAGCAGCCCCCGCCCGGGAACAGCCTACGAGCAGTACTTC.

V gene TRBV29-1 combines with J gene TRBJ1-3; D is ambiguous. Germline CDR1 and CDR2: SQVTM and ANQGSEA. V was cut by 4 bases and J by 4 bases, with 5 bases left in between. The length of the CDR3 is 11 residues. The chain's CDR3 is CSVGQGNTIYF. The CDR3 nucleotides read TGCAGCGTTGGCCAGGGAAACACCATATATTTT.

The chain joins TRBV7-2 to TRBJ2-1; D is uncertain. Germline V gene lookup returns CDR1 SGHTA and CDR2 FQGNSA. V lost 10 bases, J lost 4 bases, and 5 bases lay in between. This CDR3 is 10 amino acids long. The CDR3 DNA reads as TGTGCCAAGCCGTACAATGAGCAGTTCTTC. Its protein product is CAKPYNEQFF. Variable domain in full (rest from reference TRBV7-2 and TRBJ2-1): GAGVSQSPSNKVTEKGKDVELRCDPISGHTALYWYRQSLGQGLEFLIYFQGNSAPDKSGLPSDRFSAERTGGSVSTLTIQRTQQEDSAVYLCAKPYNEQFFGPGTRLTVL.

J is TRBJ2-7 and V is TRBV6-5; 7 bases are shared with TRBD1. V dropped 6 bases and J dropped 4; count of bases not matched to a gene: 3. The CDR3 has 12 amino acids. The germline V gene encodes CDR1 MNHEY and CDR2 SVGAGI. The CDR3 is CASSGRGYEQYF. As DNA, the CDR3 is TGTGCCAGCAGCGGCAGGGGGTACGAGCAGTACTTC.